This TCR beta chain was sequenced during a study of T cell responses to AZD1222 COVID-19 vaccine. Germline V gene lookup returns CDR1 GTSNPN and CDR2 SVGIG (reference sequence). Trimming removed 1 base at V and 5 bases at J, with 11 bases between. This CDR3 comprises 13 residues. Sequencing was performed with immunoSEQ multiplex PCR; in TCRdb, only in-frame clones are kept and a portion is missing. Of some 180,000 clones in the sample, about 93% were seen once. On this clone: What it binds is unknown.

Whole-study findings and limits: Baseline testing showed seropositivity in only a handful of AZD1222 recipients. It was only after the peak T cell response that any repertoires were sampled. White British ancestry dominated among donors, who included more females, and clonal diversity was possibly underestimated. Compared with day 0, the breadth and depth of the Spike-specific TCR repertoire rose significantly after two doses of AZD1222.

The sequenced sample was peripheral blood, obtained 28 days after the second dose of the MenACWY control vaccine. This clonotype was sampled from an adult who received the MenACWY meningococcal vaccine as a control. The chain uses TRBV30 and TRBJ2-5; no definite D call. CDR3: CAWSDLNGETQYF. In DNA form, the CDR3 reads TGTGCCTGGAGTGATCTCAATGGGGAGACCCAGTACTTC.